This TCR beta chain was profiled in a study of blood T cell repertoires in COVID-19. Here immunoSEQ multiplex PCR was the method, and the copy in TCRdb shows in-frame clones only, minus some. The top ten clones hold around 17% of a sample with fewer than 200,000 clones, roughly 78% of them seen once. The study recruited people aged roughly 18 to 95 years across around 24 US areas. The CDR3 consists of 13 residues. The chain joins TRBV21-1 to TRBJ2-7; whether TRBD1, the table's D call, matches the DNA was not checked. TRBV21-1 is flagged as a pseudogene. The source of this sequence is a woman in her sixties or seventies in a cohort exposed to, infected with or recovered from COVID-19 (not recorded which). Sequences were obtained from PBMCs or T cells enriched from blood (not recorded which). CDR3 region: CATQTGFTYEQYF. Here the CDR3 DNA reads TGTGCCACCCAAACAGGCTTTACCTACGAGCAGTACTTC.